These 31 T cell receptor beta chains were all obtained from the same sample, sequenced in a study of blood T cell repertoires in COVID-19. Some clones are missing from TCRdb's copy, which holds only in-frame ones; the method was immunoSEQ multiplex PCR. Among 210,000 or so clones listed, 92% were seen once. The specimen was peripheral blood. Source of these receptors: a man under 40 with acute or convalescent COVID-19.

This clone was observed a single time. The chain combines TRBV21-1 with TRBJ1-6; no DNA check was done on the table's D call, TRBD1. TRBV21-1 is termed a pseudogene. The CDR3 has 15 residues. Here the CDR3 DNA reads TGTGCCAGCAGCAATGACAGGGAGAGTGGTTCACCCCTCCACTTT. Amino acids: CASSNDRESGSPLHF.

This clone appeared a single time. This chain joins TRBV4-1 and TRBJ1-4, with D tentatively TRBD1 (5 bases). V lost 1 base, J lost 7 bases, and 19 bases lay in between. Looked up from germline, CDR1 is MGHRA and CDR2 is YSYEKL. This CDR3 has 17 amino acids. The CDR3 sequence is CASSQGRMGQLFEKLFF. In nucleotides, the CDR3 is TGCGCCAGCAGCCAAGGCCGCATGGGGCAGCTTTTTGAAAAACTGTTTTTT.

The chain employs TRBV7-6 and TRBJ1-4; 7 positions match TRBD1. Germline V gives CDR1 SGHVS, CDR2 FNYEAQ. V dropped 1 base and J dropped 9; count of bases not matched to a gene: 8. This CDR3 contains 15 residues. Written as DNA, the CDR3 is TGTGCCAGCAGCTTAGGGACAGGTTACTACAAAAAACTGTTTTTT. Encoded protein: CASSLGTGYYKKLFF.

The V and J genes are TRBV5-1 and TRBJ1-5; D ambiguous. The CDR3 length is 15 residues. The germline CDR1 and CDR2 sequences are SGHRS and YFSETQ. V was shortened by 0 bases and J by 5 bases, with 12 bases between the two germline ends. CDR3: CASSLGRGGDQPQHF. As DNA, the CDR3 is TGCGCCAGCAGCTTGGGCAGAGGAGGAGATCAGCCCCAGCATTTT.

Here the CDR3 reads CASSKPTDYGYTF. The CDR3 DNA follows: TGTGCCAGCAGTAAGCCGACTGACTATGGCTACACCTTC. This chain links TRBV28 with TRBJ1-2, with no clear D. Germline V gene sequence: CDR1 MDHEN, CDR2 SYDVKM. The V end lost 5 bases, the J end lost 3 bases, and 10 bases lay between the germline ends. CDR3 size: 13 residues.

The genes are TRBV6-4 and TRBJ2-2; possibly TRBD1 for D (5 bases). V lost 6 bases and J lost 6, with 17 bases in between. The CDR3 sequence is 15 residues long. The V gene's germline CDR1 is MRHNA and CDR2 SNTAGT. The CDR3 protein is CASRPRRDAPGELFF. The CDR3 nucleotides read TGTGCCAGCAGACCTCGCAGGGATGCCCCCGGGGAGCTGTTTTTT.

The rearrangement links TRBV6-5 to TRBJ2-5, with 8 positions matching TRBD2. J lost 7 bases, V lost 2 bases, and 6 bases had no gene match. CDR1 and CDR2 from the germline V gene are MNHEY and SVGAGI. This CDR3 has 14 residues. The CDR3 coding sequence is TGTGCCAGCAGTTACGGCAGCGGGAGAGGGACCCAGTACTTC. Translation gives CASSYGSGRGTQYF.

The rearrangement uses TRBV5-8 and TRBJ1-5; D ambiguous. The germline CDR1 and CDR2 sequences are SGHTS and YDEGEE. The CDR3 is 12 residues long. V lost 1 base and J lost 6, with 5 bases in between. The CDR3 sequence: CASSLFSQPQHF. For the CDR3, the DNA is TGTGCCAGCAGCTTGTTTAGTCAGCCCCAGCATTTT.

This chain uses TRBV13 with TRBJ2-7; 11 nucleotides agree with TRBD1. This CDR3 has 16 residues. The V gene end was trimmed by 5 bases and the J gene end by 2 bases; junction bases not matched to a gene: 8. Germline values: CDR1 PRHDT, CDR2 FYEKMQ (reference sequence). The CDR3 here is CASSEAGTGGTYEQYF. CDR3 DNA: TGTGCCAGCAGCGAAGCCGGGACAGGGGGTACCTACGAGCAGTACTTC. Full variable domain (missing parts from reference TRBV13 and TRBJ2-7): AAGVIQSPRHLIKEKRETATLKCYPIPRHDTVYWYQQGPGQDPQFLISFYEKMQSDKGSIPDRFSAQQFSDYHSELNMSSLELGDSALYFCASSEAGTGGTYEQYFGPGTRLTVT.

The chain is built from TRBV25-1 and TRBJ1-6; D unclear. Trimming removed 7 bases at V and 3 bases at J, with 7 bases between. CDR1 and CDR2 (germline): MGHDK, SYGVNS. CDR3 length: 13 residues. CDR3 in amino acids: CASTVNYNSPLHF. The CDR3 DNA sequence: TGTGCCAGCACAGTCAACTATAATTCACCCCTCCACTTT.

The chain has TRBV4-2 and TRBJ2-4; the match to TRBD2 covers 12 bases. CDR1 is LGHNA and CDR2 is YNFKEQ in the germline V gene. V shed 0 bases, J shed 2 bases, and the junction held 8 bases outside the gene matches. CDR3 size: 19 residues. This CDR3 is CASSQELAGGVIPKNIQYF. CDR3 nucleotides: TGTGCCAGCAGCCAAGAACTAGCGGGGGGTGTAATCCCCAAAAACATTCAGTACTTC.

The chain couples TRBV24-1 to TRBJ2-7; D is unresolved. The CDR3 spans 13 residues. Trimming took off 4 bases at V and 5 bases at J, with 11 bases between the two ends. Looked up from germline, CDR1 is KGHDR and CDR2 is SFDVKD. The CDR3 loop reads CATSDLTNHEQYF. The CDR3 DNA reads TGTGCCACCAGTGACTTAACTAACCACGAGCAGTACTTC.

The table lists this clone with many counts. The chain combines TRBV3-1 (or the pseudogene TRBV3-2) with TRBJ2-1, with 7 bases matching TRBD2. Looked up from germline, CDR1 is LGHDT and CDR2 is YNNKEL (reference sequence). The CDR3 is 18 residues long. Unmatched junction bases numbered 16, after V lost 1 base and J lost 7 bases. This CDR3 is CASSQVPRIAGERNEQFF. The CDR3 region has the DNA TGTGCCAGCAGCCAAGTTCCTCGAATTGCGGGAGAGCGAAATGAGCAGTTCTTC.

CDR3 nucleotides: TGTGCCAGCAGCGGTTTTACTCGTCAGGGAGGAAACACCATATATTTT. It encodes CASSGFTRQGGNTIYF. The chain uses TRBV9 and TRBJ1-3; the D gene is possibly TRBD1 (5 bases). Looked up from germline, CDR1 is SGDLS and CDR2 is YYNGEE. Trimming pared 3 bases from V and 4 bases from J, leaving 17 bases between. The CDR3 is 16 residues long. Based on the CDR3 plus reference TRBV9 and TRBJ1-3, the full variable domain is DSGVTQTPKHLITATGQRVTLRCSPRSGDLSVYWYQQSLDQGLQFLIQYYNGEERAKGNILERFSAQQFPDLHSELNLSSLELGDSALYFCASSGFTRQGGNTIYFGEGSWLTVV.

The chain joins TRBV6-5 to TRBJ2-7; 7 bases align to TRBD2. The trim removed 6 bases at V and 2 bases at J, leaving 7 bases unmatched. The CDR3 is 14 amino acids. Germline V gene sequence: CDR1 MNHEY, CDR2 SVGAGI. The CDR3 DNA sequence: TGTGCCAGCAGGGGGGGTGCGGGGGCCTACGAGCAGTACTTC. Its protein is CASRGGAGAYEQYF.

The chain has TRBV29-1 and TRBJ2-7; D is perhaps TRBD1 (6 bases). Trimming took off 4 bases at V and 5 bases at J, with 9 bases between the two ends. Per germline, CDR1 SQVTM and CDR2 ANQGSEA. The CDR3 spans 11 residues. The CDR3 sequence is CSVGQDDEQYF. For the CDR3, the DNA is TGCAGCGTTGGACAGGACGACGAGCAGTACTTC.

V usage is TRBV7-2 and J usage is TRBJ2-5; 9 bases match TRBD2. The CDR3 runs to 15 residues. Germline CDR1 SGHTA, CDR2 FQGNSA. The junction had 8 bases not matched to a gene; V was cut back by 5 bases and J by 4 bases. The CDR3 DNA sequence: TGTGCCAGCAGCGCGGGACTAGCAGCTTTAGAGACCCAGTACTTC. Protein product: CASSAGLAALETQYF.

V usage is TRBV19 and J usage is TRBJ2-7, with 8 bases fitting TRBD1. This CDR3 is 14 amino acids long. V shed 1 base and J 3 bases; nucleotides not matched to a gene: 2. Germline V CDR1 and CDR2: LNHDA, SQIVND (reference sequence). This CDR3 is CASSIGTGYYEQYF. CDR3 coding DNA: TGTGCCAGTAGTATAGGGACAGGGTACTACGAGCAGTACTTC.

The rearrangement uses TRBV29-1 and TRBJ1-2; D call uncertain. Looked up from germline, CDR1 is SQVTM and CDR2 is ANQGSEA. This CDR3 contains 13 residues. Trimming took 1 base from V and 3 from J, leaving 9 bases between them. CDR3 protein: CSVEVYKDYGYTF. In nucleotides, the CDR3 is TGCAGCGTTGAAGTTTACAAAGACTATGGCTACACCTTC.

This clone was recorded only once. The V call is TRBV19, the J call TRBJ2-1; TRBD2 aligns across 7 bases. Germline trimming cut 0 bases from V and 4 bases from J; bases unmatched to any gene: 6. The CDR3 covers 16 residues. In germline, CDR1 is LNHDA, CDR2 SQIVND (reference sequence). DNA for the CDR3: TGTGCCAGTAGTATAGATTGGCGGACTAGTTACAATGAGCAGTTCTTC. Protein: CASSIDWRTSYNEQFF.

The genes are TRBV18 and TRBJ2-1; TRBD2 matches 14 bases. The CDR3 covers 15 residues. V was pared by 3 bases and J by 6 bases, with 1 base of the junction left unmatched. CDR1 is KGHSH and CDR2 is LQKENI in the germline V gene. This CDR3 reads CASSPGTSGSNEQFF. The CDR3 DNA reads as TGTGCCAGCTCACCCGGGACTAGCGGGAGCAATGAGCAGTTCTTC.

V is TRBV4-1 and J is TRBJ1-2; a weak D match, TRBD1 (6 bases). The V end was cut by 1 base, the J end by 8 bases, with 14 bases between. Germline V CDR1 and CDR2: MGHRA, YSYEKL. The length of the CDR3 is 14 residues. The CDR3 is CASSQARQANGYTF. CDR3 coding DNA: TGCGCCAGCAGCCAAGCCCGACAGGCTAACGGCTACACCTTC.

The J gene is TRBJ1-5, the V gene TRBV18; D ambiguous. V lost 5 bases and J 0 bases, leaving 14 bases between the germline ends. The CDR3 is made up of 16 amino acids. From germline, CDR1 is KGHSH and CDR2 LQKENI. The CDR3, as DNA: TGTGCCAGCTCATTCTCGTCTTCCAGTAGCAATCAGCCCCAGCATTTT. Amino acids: CASSFSSSSSNQPQHF.

Here the CDR3 reads CASSEKDRFSTTDTQYF. The CDR3 nucleotides are TGTGCCAGCAGTGAAAAGGACAGATTTTCAACCACAGATACGCAGTATTTT. The chain recombines TRBV2 with TRBJ2-3, with D perhaps TRBD1 (6 bases). This CDR3 comprises 17 residues. Trimming shortened V by 2 bases and J by 2 bases, and 17 bases separated the two germline ends. CDR1 is SNHLY and CDR2 is FYNNEI in the germline V gene.

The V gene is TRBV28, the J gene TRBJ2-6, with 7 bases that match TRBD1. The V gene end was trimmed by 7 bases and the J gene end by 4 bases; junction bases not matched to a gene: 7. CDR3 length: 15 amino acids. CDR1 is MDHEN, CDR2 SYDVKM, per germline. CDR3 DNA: TGTGCCAGCAAAGGGGGCGCATCCGGGGCCAACGTCCTGACTTTC. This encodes CASKGGASGANVLTF. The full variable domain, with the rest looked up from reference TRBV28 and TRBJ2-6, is DVKVTQSSRYLVKRTGEKVFLECVQDMDHENMFWYRQDPGLGLRLIYFSYDVKMKEKGDIPEGYSVSREKKERFSLILESASTNQTSMYLCASKGGASGANVLTFGAGSRLTVL.

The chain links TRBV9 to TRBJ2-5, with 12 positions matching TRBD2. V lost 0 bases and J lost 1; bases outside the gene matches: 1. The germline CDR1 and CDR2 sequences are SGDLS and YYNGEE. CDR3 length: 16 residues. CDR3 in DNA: TGTGCCAGCAGCGTAGGACTAGCGGGGGCCCAAGAGACCCAGTACTTC. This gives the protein CASSVGLAGAQETQYF. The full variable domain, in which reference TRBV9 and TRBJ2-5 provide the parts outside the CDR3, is DSGVTQTPKHLITATGQRVTLRCSPRSGDLSVYWYQQSLDQGLQFLIQYYNGEERAKGNILERFSAQQFPDLHSELNLSSLELGDSALYFCASSVGLAGAQETQYFGPGTRLLVL.

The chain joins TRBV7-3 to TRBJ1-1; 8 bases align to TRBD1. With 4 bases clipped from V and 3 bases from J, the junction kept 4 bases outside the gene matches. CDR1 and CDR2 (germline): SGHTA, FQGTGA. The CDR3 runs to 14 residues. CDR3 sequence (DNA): TGTGCCAGCAGCTCGAACAGGGGGGACACTGAAGCTTTCTTT. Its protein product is CASSSNRGDTEAFF.

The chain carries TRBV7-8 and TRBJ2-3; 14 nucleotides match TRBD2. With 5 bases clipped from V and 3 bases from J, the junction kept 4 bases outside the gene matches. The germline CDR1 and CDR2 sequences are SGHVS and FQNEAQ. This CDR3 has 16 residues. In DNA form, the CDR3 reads TGTGCCAGCAGCCAAAGGACTAGCGGGGGGACAGATACGCAGTATTTT. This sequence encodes CASSQRTSGGTDTQYF.

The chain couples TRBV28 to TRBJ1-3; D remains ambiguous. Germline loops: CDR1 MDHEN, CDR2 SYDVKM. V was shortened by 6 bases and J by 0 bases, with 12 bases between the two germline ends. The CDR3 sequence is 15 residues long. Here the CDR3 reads CASSRIEGSGNTIYF. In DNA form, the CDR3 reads TGTGCCAGCAGCCGAATCGAGGGCTCTGGAAACACCATATATTTT.

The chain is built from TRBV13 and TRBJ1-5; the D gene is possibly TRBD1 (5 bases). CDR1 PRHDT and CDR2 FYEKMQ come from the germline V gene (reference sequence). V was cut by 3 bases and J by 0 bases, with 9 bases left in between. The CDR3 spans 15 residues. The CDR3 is CASSFGHISNQPQHF. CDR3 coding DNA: TGTGCCAGCAGCTTCGGACACATTAGCAATCAGCCCCAGCATTTT.

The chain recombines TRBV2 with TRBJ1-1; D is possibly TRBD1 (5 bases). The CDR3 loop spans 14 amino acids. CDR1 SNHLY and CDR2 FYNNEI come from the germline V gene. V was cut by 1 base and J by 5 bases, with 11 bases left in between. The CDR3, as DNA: TGTGCCAGCAGTGAAGTATGGGGGGTGACTGAAGCTTTCTTT. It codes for CASSEVWGVTEAFF.